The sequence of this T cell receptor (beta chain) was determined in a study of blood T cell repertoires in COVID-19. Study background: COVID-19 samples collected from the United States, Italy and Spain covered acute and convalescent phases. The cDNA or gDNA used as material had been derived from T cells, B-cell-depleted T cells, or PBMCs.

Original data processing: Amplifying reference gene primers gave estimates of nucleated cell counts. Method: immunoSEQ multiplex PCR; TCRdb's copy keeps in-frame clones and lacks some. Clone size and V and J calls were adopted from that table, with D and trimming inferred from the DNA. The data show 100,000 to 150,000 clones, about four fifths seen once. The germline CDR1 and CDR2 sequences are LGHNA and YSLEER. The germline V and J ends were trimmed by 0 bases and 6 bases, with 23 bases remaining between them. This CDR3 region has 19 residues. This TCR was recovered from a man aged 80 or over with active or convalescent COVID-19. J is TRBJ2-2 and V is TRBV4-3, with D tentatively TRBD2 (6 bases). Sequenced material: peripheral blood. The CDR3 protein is CASSQDRIGLALVPGELFF. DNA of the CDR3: TGCGCCAGCAGCCAAGACAGGATCGGTCTAGCGTTAGTACCCGGGGAGCTGTTTTTT.